The rows below give T cell receptor beta chains drawn from one sample of a study of blood T cell repertoires in COVID-19. Sequenced by immunoSEQ multiplex PCR; TCRdb stores in-frame clones only, minus some. This table holds hundreds of thousands of clones, 75% to 90% found once. The source material was peripheral blood. Every receptor here comes from a woman aged 70-85 years with COVID-19, enrolled during active disease. The CDR3 runs from the conserved cysteine through the conserved F or W. The order of the fields is V gene, clone size, J gene, D gene, CDR3 protein, CDR3 DNA. A D gene is named only where the DNA matches it firmly. Expanded clones get a size class; other rows say once, few or many, or leave the size out.

v_call: TRBV7-9; clone_size: .; j_call: TRBJ1-2; d_call: TRBD1; cdr3_aa: CASRDDRGGYGYTF; cdr3_nt: TGTGCCAGCAGGGATGACAGGGGTGGCTATGGCTACACCTTC
v_call: TRBV3-1/TRBV3-2; clone_size: .; j_call: TRBJ2-1; d_call: TRBD2; cdr3_aa: CASSHLSGGAAEQFF; cdr3_nt: TGTGCCAGCAGCCACCTTAGCGGGGGGGCGGCTGAGCAGTTCTTC
v_call: TRBV30; clone_size: .; j_call: TRBJ2-3; d_call: .; cdr3_aa: CAWRERGGADTQYF; cdr3_nt: TGTGCCTGGAGGGAGAGGGGGGGCGCAGATACGCAGTATTTT
v_call: TRBV7-9; clone_size: .; j_call: TRBJ2-7; d_call: TRBD1; cdr3_aa: CASSPDRAYEQYF; cdr3_nt: TGTGCCAGCAGCCCAGACAGGGCTTACGAGCAGTACTTC
v_call: TRBV2; clone_size: .; j_call: TRBJ1-3; d_call: .; cdr3_aa: CASSEALSDRTPGNTIYF; cdr3_nt: TGTGCCAGCAGTGAAGCGCTTAGTGACAGGACCCCTGGAAACACCATATATTTT
v_call: TRBV29-1; clone_size: .; j_call: TRBJ1-5; d_call: .; cdr3_aa: CSVLGQPDEPQHF; cdr3_nt: TGCAGCGTCCTAGGACAGCCCGACGAACCCCAGCATTTT
v_call: TRBV7-2; clone_size: .; j_call: TRBJ2-5; d_call: TRBD2; cdr3_aa: CASSRTAGGQETQYF; cdr3_nt: TGTGCCAGCAGCCGTACAGCGGGGGGCCAAGAGACCCAGTACTTC
v_call: TRBV7-8; clone_size: .; j_call: TRBJ2-3; d_call: .; cdr3_aa: CASSLRGGNPDTQYF; cdr3_nt: TGTGCCAGCAGCTTAAGGGGGGGCAACCCAGATACGCAGTATTTT
v_call: TRBV7-2; clone_size: .; j_call: TRBJ2-5; d_call: .; cdr3_aa: CASSLLGAETQYF; cdr3_nt: TGTGCCAGCAGCTTACTAGGTGCGGAGACCCAGTACTTC
v_call: TRBV3-1/TRBV3-2; clone_size: .; j_call: TRBJ2-7; d_call: TRBD1; cdr3_aa: CASSQAGTGINEQYF; cdr3_nt: TGTGCCAGCAGCCAGGCCGGGACAGGGATCAACGAGCAGTACTTC
v_call: TRBV7-3; clone_size: once; j_call: TRBJ2-7; d_call: .; cdr3_aa: CASSRQGGTYEQYF; cdr3_nt: TGTGCCAGCAGCCGGCAGGGTGGGACCTACGAGCAGTACTTC
v_call: TRBV19; clone_size: .; j_call: TRBJ1-5; d_call: TRBD1; cdr3_aa: CASSTSGTGGSGNQPQHF; cdr3_nt: TGTGCCAGTAGTACCTCCGGGACAGGGGGTAGTGGCAATCAGCCCCAGCATTTT
v_call: TRBV2; clone_size: once; j_call: TRBJ1-6; d_call: TRBD1; cdr3_aa: CASSEVPPGQGVSPHF; cdr3_nt: TGTGCCAGCAGTGAAGTTCCACCGGGACAGGGGGTATCCCCCCACTTT
v_call: TRBV5-1; clone_size: .; j_call: TRBJ2-5; d_call: TRBD2; cdr3_aa: CASSPGLAGGPWAQYF; cdr3_nt: TGCGCCAGCAGCCCGGGACTAGCGGGGGGGCCGTGGGCCCAGTACTTC
v_call: TRBV5-1; clone_size: .; j_call: TRBJ2-5; d_call: TRBD2; cdr3_aa: CASSFGTTETQYF; cdr3_nt: TGCGCCAGCAGCTTCGGGACTACAGAGACCCAGTACTTC
v_call: TRBV9; clone_size: .; j_call: TRBJ2-1; d_call: TRBD1; cdr3_aa: CASSPGTGVYNEQFF; cdr3_nt: TGTGCCAGCAGCCCCGGGACAGGGGTCTACAATGAGCAGTTCTTC
v_call: TRBV6-5; clone_size: .; j_call: TRBJ1-1; d_call: TRBD1; cdr3_aa: CASSYQGADTEAFF; cdr3_nt: TGTGCCAGCAGTTACCAGGGGGCTGACACTGAAGCTTTCTTT
v_call: TRBV6-4; clone_size: .; j_call: TRBJ2-7; d_call: TRBD1; cdr3_aa: CAPRQGAYEQYF; cdr3_nt: TGTGCCCCAAGACAGGGAGCCTACGAGCAGTACTTC
v_call: TRBV9; clone_size: .; j_call: TRBJ2-3; d_call: TRBD1; cdr3_aa: CASSVPDRGGPDTQYF; cdr3_nt: TGTGCCAGCAGCGTACCCGACAGGGGTGGCCCAGATACGCAGTATTTT
v_call: TRBV29-1; clone_size: .; j_call: TRBJ1-2; d_call: TRBD1; cdr3_aa: CSVVDRGYNYGYTF; cdr3_nt: TGCAGCGTTGTTGACAGGGGTTACAACTATGGCTACACCTTC
v_call: TRBV14; clone_size: .; j_call: TRBJ2-2; d_call: TRBD1; cdr3_aa: CASSHPGQGNTGELFF; cdr3_nt: TGTGCCAGCAGCCACCCGGGACAGGGAAACACCGGGGAGCTGTTTTTT
v_call: TRBV2; clone_size: once; j_call: TRBJ1-1; d_call: TRBD1; cdr3_aa: CASSFSGTANTEAFF; cdr3_nt: TGTGCCAGCAGTTTTTCCGGGACAGCGAACACTGAAGCTTTCTTT
v_call: TRBV11-2; clone_size: .; j_call: TRBJ2-5; d_call: TRBD2; cdr3_aa: CASSLRSSGGTETQYF; cdr3_nt: TGTGCCAGCAGCTTAAGGTCTAGCGGGGGGACCGAGACCCAGTACTTC
v_call: TRBV3-1/TRBV3-2; clone_size: once; j_call: TRBJ2-3; d_call: .; cdr3_aa: CASSLAGTDTQYF; cdr3_nt: TGTGCCAGCAGCCTAGCGGGCACAGATACGCAGTATTTT
v_call: TRBV7-2; clone_size: .; j_call: TRBJ2-3; d_call: TRBD2; cdr3_aa: CASSLYSGGTDTQYF; cdr3_nt: TGTGCCAGCAGCTTATATAGCGGGGGGACAGATACGCAGTATTTT
v_call: TRBV9; clone_size: .; j_call: TRBJ2-2; d_call: .; cdr3_aa: CASSVVEAGELFF; cdr3_nt: TGTGCCAGCAGCGTAGTTGAGGCCGGGGAGCTGTTTTTT
v_call: TRBV5-8; clone_size: .; j_call: TRBJ2-7; d_call: .; cdr3_aa: CASRLTENEQYF; cdr3_nt: TGTGCCAGCAGACTGACAGAGAACGAGCAGTACTTC
v_call: TRBV12-3/TRBV12-4; clone_size: .; j_call: TRBJ2-3; d_call: .; cdr3_aa: CASSAVQYTQYF; cdr3_nt: TGTGCCAGCAGTGCCGTCCAGTATACGCAGTATTTT
v_call: TRBV29-1; clone_size: .; j_call: TRBJ1-2; d_call: TRBD1; cdr3_aa: CSATDRGVLKDGYTF; cdr3_nt: TGCAGCGCAACTGACAGGGGAGTTTTAAAGGATGGCTACACCTTC
v_call: TRBV19; clone_size: once; j_call: TRBJ1-1; d_call: TRBD1; cdr3_aa: CASSPDRAPTRVTEAFF; cdr3_nt: TGTGCCAGTAGCCCGGACAGGGCGCCCACTAGGGTCACTGAAGCTTTCTTT
v_call: TRBV3-1/TRBV3-2; clone_size: .; j_call: TRBJ2-7; d_call: .; cdr3_aa: CASSLADYINEQYF; cdr3_nt: TGTGCCAGCAGCTTAGCGGATTATATAAACGAGCAGTACTTC
v_call: TRBV27; clone_size: .; j_call: TRBJ1-1; d_call: .; cdr3_aa: CASSEAGDTEAFF; cdr3_nt: TGTGCCAGCAGTGAGGCAGGGGACACTGAAGCTTTCTTT
v_call: TRBV10-3; clone_size: .; j_call: TRBJ1-2; d_call: TRBD1; cdr3_aa: CAISPGTGGGGTYGYTF; cdr3_nt: TGTGCCATCAGTCCCGGCACAGGGGGCGGTGGAACCTATGGCTACACCTTC
v_call: TRBV30; clone_size: .; j_call: TRBJ1-6; d_call: TRBD1; cdr3_aa: CAWNRAGTGDSPLHF; cdr3_nt: TGTGCCTGGAATCGAGCCGGGACAGGGGATTCACCCCTCCACTTT
v_call: TRBV5-6; clone_size: .; j_call: TRBJ2-2; d_call: .; cdr3_aa: CASSLSPRGVAGELFF; cdr3_nt: TGTGCCAGCAGCCTTTCCCCCAGGGGTGTGGCCGGGGAGCTGTTTTTT
v_call: TRBV6-5; clone_size: .; j_call: TRBJ2-1; d_call: .; cdr3_aa: CASSYGLSYNEQFF; cdr3_nt: TGTGCCAGCAGTTACGGGCTCTCCTACAATGAGCAGTTCTTC
v_call: TRBV7-7; clone_size: .; j_call: TRBJ1-1; d_call: .; cdr3_aa: CASSLYGEYQNTEAFF; cdr3_nt: TGTGCCAGCAGCTTATACGGGGAGTATCAGAACACTGAAGCTTTCTTT
v_call: TRBV18; clone_size: .; j_call: TRBJ2-3; d_call: .; cdr3_aa: CASSPGLASTDTQYF; cdr3_nt: TGTGCCAGCTCCCCGGGGCTAGCGAGCACAGATACGCAGTATTTT
v_call: TRBV12-3/TRBV12-4; clone_size: .; j_call: TRBJ2-7; d_call: .; cdr3_aa: CASSNRRSYEQYF; cdr3_nt: TGTGCCAGCAGCAATCGCAGGTCCTACGAGCAGTACTTC
v_call: TRBV3-1/TRBV3-2; clone_size: .; j_call: TRBJ1-2; d_call: TRBD1; cdr3_aa: CASSQKGQGNYGYTF; cdr3_nt: TGTGCCAGCAGCCAAAAGGGACAGGGGAACTATGGCTACACCTTC
v_call: TRBV19; clone_size: .; j_call: TRBJ2-3; d_call: TRBD2; cdr3_aa: CASSILLAGGPDTDTQYF; cdr3_nt: TGTGCCAGTAGTATTTTACTAGCGGGGGGGCCGGACACAGATACGCAGTATTTT
v_call: TRBV27; clone_size: .; j_call: TRBJ2-3; d_call: TRBD2; cdr3_aa: CASSLGGVSTDTQYF; cdr3_nt: TGTGCCAGCAGTTTAGGGGGGGTGAGCACAGATACGCAGTATTTT
v_call: TRBV10-3; clone_size: .; j_call: TRBJ2-2; d_call: .; cdr3_aa: CAIRGLGNTGELFF; cdr3_nt: TGTGCCATCAGGGGGCTAGGGAACACCGGGGAGCTGTTTTTT
v_call: TRBV6-1; clone_size: .; j_call: TRBJ1-3; d_call: .; cdr3_aa: CASSELSGNTIYF; cdr3_nt: TGTGCCAGCAGTGAACTCTCTGGAAACACCATATATTTT
v_call: TRBV25-1; clone_size: .; j_call: TRBJ2-1; d_call: TRBD1; cdr3_aa: CASSGIRGNEQFF; cdr3_nt: TGTGCCAGCAGTGGTATCAGGGGGAATGAGCAGTTCTTC
v_call: TRBV30; clone_size: .; j_call: TRBJ1-1; d_call: .; cdr3_aa: CAWSRGTLTEAFF; cdr3_nt: TGTGCCTGGAGCCGGGGGACCTTAACTGAAGCTTTCTTT
v_call: TRBV7-2; clone_size: once; j_call: TRBJ1-2; d_call: .; cdr3_aa: CASSLSDGGSYGYTF; cdr3_nt: TGTGCCAGCAGCTTAAGTGACGGGGGATCTTATGGCTACACCTTC
v_call: TRBV6-5; clone_size: .; j_call: TRBJ1-1; d_call: TRBD1; cdr3_aa: CASSPTGVNTEAFF; cdr3_nt: TGTGCCAGCAGTCCGACAGGGGTGAACACTGAAGCTTTCTTT
v_call: TRBV5-6; clone_size: .; j_call: TRBJ1-1; d_call: .; cdr3_aa: CASSFLSLNTEAFF; cdr3_nt: TGTGCCAGCAGCTTCCTTTCCCTGAACACTGAAGCTTTCTTT
v_call: TRBV28; clone_size: once; j_call: TRBJ1-2; d_call: TRBD1; cdr3_aa: CASSPRQGASGGYTF; cdr3_nt: TGTGCCAGCAGTCCGAGACAGGGGGCGTCGGGTGGCTACACCTTC
v_call: TRBV9; clone_size: few; j_call: TRBJ2-6; d_call: .; cdr3_aa: CASSNAESLVRGSGANVLTF; cdr3_nt: TGTGCCAGCAGCAATGCCGAAAGCCTAGTCCGGGGCTCTGGGGCCAACGTCCTGACTTTC